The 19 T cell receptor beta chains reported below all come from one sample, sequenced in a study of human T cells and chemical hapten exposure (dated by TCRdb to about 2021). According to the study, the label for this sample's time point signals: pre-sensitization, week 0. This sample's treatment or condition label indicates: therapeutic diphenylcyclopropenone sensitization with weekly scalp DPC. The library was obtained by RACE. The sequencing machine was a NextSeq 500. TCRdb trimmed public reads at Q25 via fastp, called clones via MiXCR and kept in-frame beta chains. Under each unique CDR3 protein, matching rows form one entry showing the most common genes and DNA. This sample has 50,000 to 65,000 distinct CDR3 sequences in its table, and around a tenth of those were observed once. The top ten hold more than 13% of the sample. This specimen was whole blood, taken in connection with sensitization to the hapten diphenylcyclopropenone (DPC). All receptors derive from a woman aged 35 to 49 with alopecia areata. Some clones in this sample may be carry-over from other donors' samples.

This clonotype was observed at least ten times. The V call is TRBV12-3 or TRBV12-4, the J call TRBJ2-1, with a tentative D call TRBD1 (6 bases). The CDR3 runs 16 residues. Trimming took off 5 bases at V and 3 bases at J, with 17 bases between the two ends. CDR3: CASSPGHRGYYNEQFF. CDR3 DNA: TGTGCCAGCAGTCCCGGACATAGGGGGTACTACAATGAGCAGTTCTTC.

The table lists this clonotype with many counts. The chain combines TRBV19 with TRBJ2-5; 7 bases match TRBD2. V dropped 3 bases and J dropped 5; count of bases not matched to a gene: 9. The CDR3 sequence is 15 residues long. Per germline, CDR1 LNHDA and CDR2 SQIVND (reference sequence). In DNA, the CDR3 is TGTGCCAGTAGTATTTCGGGCGGGGGTTCGGAGACCCAGTACTTC. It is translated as CASSISGGGSETQYF.

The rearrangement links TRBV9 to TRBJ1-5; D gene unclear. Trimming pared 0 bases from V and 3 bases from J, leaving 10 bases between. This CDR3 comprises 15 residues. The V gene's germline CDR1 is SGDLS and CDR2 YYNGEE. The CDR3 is CASSVDGEHNQPQHF. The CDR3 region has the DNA TGTGCCAGCAGCGTAGACGGAGAGCACAATCAGCCCCAGCATTTT.

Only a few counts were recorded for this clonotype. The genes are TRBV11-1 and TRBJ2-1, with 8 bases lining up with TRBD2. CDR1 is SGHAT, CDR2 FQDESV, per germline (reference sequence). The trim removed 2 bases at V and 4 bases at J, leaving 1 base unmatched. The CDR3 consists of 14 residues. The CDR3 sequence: CASSLIAGYNEQFF. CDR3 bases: TGTGCCAGCAGCTTAATAGCGGGATACAATGAGCAGTTCTTC. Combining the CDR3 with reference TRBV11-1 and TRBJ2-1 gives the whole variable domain EAEVAQSPRYKITEKSQAVAFWCDPISGHATLYWYRQILGQGPELLVQFQDESVVDDSQLPKDRFSAERLKGVDSTLKIQPAELGDSAMYLCASSLIAGYNEQFFGPGTRLTVL.

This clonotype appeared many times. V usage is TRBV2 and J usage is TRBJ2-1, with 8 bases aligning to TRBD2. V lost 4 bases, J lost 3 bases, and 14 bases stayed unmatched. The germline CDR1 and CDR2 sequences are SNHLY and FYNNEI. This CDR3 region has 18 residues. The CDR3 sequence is CASSGSRAGGTYYNEQFF. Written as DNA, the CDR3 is TGTGCCAGCAGTGGTAGTCGGGCGGGGGGAACCTACTACAATGAGCAGTTCTTC.

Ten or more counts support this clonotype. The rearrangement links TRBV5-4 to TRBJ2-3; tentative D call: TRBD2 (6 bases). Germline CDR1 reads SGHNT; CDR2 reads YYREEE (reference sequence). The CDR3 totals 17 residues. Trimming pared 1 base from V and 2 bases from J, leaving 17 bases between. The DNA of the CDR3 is TGTGCCAGCAGCTTGAAGGCGGGGCCCGGTCACACAGATACGCAGTATTTT. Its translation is CASSLKAGPGHTDTQYF.

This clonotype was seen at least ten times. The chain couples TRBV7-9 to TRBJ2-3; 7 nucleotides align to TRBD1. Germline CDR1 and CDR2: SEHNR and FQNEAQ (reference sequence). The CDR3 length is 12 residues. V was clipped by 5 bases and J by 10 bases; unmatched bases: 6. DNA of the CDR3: TGTGCCAGCAGCCGGGCCCAGGGGGCGCAGTATTTT. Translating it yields CASSRAQGAQYF.

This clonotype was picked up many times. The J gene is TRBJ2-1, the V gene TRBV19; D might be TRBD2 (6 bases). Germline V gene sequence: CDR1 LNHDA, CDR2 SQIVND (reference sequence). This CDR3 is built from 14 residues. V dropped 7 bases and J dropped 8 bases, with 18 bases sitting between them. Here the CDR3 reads CASMEGSFDDEQFF. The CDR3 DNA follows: TGTGCCAGTATGGAGGGTAGTTTCGACGATGAGCAGTTCTTC.

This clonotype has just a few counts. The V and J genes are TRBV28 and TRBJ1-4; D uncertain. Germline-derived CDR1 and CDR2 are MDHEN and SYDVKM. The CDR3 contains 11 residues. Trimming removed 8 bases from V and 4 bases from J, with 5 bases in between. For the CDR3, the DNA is TGTGCCAGCGCCTTTAATGAAAAACTGTTTTTT. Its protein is CASAFNEKLFF.

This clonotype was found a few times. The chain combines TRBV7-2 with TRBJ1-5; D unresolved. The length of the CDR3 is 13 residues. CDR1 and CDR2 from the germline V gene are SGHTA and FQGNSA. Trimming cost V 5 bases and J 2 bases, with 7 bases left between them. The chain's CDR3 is CASSGPGNQPQHF. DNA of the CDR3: TGTGCCAGCAGCGGGCCGGGCAATCAGCCCCAGCATTTT.

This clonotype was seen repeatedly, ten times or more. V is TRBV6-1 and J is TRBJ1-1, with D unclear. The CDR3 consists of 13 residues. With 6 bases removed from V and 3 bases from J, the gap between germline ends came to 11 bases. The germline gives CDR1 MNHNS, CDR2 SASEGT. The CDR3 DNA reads TGTGCCAGCAGCAGGCACCAGGACACTGAAGCTTTCTTT. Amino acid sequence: CASSRHQDTEAFF.

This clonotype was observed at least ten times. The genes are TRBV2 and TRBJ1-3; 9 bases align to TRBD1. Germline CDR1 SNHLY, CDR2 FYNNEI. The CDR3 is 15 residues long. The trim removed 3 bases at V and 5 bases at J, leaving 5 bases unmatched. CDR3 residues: CASSDGTGNRNTIYF. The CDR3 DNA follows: TGTGCCAGCAGTGATGGGACAGGGAACCGAAACACCATATATTTT.

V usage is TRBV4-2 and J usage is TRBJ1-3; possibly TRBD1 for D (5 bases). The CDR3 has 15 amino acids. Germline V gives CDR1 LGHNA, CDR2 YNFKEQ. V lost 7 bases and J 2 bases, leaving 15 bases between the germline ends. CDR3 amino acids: CASTTVPRAGNTIYF. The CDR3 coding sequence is TGTGCCAGCACGACCGTCCCCAGGGCTGGAAACACCATATATTTT.

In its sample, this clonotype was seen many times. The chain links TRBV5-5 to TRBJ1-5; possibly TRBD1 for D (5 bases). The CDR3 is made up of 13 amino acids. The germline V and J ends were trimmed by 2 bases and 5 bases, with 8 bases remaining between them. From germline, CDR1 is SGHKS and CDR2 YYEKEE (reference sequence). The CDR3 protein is CASSFQGDQPQHF. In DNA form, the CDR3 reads TGTGCCAGCAGCTTTCAGGGAGATCAGCCCCAGCATTTT.

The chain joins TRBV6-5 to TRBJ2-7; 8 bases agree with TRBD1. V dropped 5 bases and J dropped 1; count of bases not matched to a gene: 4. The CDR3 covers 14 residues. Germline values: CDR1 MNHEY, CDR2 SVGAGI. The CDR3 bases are TGTGCCAGCAGTCCAAGACAGGGGTCCTACGAGCAGTACTTC. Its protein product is CASSPRQGSYEQYF.

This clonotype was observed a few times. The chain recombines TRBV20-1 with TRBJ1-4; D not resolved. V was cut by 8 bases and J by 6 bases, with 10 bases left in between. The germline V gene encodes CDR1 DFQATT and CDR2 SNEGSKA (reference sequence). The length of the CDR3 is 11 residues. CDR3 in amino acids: CSTPRDEKLFF. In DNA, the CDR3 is TGCAGTACCCCGCGGGATGAAAAACTGTTTTTT.

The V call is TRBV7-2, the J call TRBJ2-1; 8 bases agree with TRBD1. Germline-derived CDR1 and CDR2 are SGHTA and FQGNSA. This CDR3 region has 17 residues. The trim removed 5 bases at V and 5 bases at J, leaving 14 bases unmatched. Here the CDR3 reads CASSRRQTGAPNNEQFF. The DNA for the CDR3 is TGTGCCAGCAGCCGACGCCAGACAGGGGCGCCTAACAATGAGCAGTTCTTC.

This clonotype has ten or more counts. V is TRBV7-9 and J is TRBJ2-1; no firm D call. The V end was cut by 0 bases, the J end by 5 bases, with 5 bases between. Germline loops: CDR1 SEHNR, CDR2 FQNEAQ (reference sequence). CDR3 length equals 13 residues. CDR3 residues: CASSLAVHNEQFF. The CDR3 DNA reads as TGTGCCAGCAGCTTAGCGGTTCACAATGAGCAGTTCTTC.

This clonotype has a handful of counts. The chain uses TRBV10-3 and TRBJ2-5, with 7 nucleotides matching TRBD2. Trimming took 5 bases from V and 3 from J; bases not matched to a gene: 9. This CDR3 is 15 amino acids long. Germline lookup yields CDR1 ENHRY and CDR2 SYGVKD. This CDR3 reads CAISKAGREEETQYF. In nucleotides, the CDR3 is TGTGCCATCAGTAAAGCGGGACGGGAAGAAGAGACCCAGTACTTC.